This TCR beta chain is drawn from a study of T cell repertoires in cytomegalovirus infection. This clonotype was seen a few times. Its antigen is currently unknown. CDR1 is SGHTA, CDR2 FQGNSA, per germline. Trimming removed 1 base at V and 3 bases at J, with 3 bases between. CDR3 length equals 12 residues. One entry per CDR3 protein, called by TCRdb with MiXCR from the reads. The table has fewer than 1,000,000 distinct CDR3 sequences, 30% to 40% seen once. Sample: cultured CD8+ T cells from PBMCs, taken from culture after CMV antigen stimulation. This clonotype was obtained from a human donor in good health (CMV status not recorded). Some clones in this sample may be carry-over from other donors' samples. The V gene is TRBV7-2, the J gene TRBJ1-2, with D unresolved. The CDR3: CASSLEHYGYTF. CDR3 DNA: TGTGCCAGCAGCTTAGAGCACTATGGCTACACCTTC.